Each of the 12 T cell receptor beta chains below was sequenced from the same sample in a study of blood T cells in healthy people across ages. A second roughly 7 to 11 cycle PCR used barcoded and J-beta primers. TCRdb independently ran MiXCR on the 5' RACE reads; one entry per CDR3 protein. The sample carries some 1,000,000 distinct CDR3 sequences, under 30% recorded once. This sample also belongs to another study, concerning T cells of mothers and their children.

Sequencing input: blood. The receptors here all came from a girl aged 2 to 9 in good health.

The rearrangement uses TRBV6-1 and TRBJ1-2; maybe TRBD1 (5 bases). The V and J ends lost 5 bases and 8 bases respectively, with 18 bases between them. The CDR3 loop spans 14 amino acids. Germline V gene sequence: CDR1 MNHNS, CDR2 SASEGT. The DNA for the CDR3 is TGTGCCAGCAGTCTCGGGCCCGCCGAGGGGGGCTACACCTTC. Protein: CASSLGPAEGGYTF.

This rearrangement joins TRBV9 to TRBJ2-1; D unresolved. The last part of the DNA fits TRBJ2-5 better; the J call may be wrong. Germline values: CDR1 SGDLS, CDR2 YYNGEE. The CDR3 contains 15 residues. As DNA, the CDR3 is TGTGCCAGCAGCGTAGACTTAGGCCCAAGGGAGACCCAGTACTTC. Protein product: CASSVDLGPRETQYF.

The V gene is TRBV20-1, the J gene TRBJ2-7; unclear D gene. The CDR3 is 12 amino acids. Germline V gene data show CDR1 as DFQATT and CDR2 as SNEGSKA (reference sequence). Trimming left V 3 bases short and J 0 bases short, with 6 bases between. CDR3 coding DNA: TGCAGTGCTAGCCCAAGCTCCTACGAGCAGTACTTC. Its translation: CSASPSSYEQYF.

The chain joins TRBV28 to TRBJ2-7; 10 bases line up with TRBD1. Germline CDR1 MDHEN, CDR2 SYDVKM. With V trimmed by 7 bases and J by 5 bases, 14 bases remained unmatched. The CDR3 loop spans 16 amino acids. This CDR3 reads CASTHPGTGALDEQYF. CDR3 bases: TGTGCCAGCACCCACCCCGGGACAGGGGCATTGGACGAGCAGTACTTC.

This chain uses TRBV25-1 with TRBJ1-2; D is perhaps TRBD1 (6 bases). CDR1 MGHDK and CDR2 SYGVNS come from the germline V gene. The ends were cut back, 3 bases at V and 6 bases at J, with 11 bases in the middle. The CDR3 totals 13 residues. DNA of the CDR3: TGTGCCAGCAGTGACAGGGGATTAAATGGCTACACCTTC. This encodes CASSDRGLNGYTF.

This clonotype was counted between two and nine times. The gene calls are TRBV5-1 and TRBJ2-5; D is possibly TRBD1 or TRBD2 (6 bases each). V was cut by 0 bases and J by 4 bases, with 13 bases left in between. CDR3 length equals 15 residues. CDR1 is SGHRS and CDR2 is YFSETQ in the germline V gene. The CDR3 DNA sequence: TGCGCCAGCAGCTTGGAAGGGGGGCGCGCAGAGACCCAGTACTTC. This encodes CASSLEGGRAETQYF.

This clonotype was counted at least ten times. CDR3 loop: CASSLGLNNEQFF. In DNA, the CDR3 is TGTGCCAGCAGCTTAGGCCTAAACAATGAGCAGTTCTTC. V gene TRBV7-2 combines with J gene TRBJ2-1; D uncertain. This CDR3 is 13 amino acids long. Per germline, CDR1 SGHTA and CDR2 FQGNSA. V lost 1 base, J lost 5 bases, and 6 bases lay in between. The variable domain in full, with the rest retrieved from reference TRBV7-2 and TRBJ2-1, is GAGVSQSPSNKVTEKGKDVELRCDPISGHTALYWYRQSLGQGLEFLIYFQGNSAPDKSGLPSDRFSAERTGGSVSTLTIQRTQQEDSAVYLCASSLGLNNEQFFGPGTRLTVL.

This clonotype turned up a few times. The CDR3 does not close with the conserved phenylalanine or tryptophan, likely indicating a read error. This chain joins TRBV4-1 and TRBJ1-2; no firm D call. Between the trimmed V and J ends, which lost 3 bases and 7 bases, there was a span of 6 bases. CDR1 is MGHRA, CDR2 YSYEKL, per germline. The CDR3 has 11 amino acids. The CDR3 protein is CASSQSGGYTL. CDR3 bases: TGCGCCAGCAGCCAGAGTGGTGGCTACACCCTC.

The chain uses TRBV10-3 and TRBJ1-1; D is possibly TRBD1 (6 bases). V was clipped by 3 bases and J by 9 bases, with 14 bases between them. The germline gives CDR1 ENHRY, CDR2 SYGVKD. CDR3 size: 13 residues. For the CDR3, the DNA is TGTGCCATCAGTGATTCCGGGGGCGGACAAGCTTTCTTT. Its translation is CAISDSGGGQAFF.

V usage is TRBV9 and J usage is TRBJ2-5, with 7 nucleotides matching TRBD2. The CDR3 is 12 residues long. Germline CDR1 SGDLS, CDR2 YYNGEE. The ends lost 7 bases at V and 2 bases at J; junction bases unmatched: 2. Here the CDR3 reads CASAGEQETQYF. The CDR3 nucleotides are TGTGCCAGCGCGGGAGAGCAAGAGACCCAGTACTTC. The whole variable domain, remainder taken from reference TRBV9 and TRBJ2-5, is DSGVTQTPKHLITATGQRVTLRCSPRSGDLSVYWYQQSLDQGLQFLIQYYNGEERAKGNILERFSAQQFPDLHSELNLSSLELGDSALYFCASAGEQETQYFGPGTRLLVL.

The table lists this clonotype with a few counts. The chain links TRBV14 to TRBJ2-1, with 12 bases lining up with TRBD2. Germline V gene lookup returns CDR1 SGHDN and CDR2 FVKESK. There are 18 residues in the CDR3. The J segment lost 5 bases and the V segment lost 4 bases, leaving 12 bases of the junction unmatched. As DNA, the CDR3 is TGTGCCAGCAGCCGGGAAGGGCTAGCGGGAGGGCCGAACAATGAGCAGTTCTTC. It codes for CASSREGLAGGPNNEQFF.

This clonotype was seen only a few times. The chain couples TRBV25-1 to TRBJ2-7; TRBD1 matches at 8 bases. The germline gives CDR1 MGHDK, CDR2 SYGVNS. The trim removed 4 bases at V and 1 base at J, leaving 12 bases unmatched. The CDR3 contains 17 residues. The CDR3 spells CASSGTGPHYYSYEQYF. CDR3 bases: TGTGCCAGCAGTGGGACAGGGCCCCATTATTATTCCTACGAGCAGTACTTC.